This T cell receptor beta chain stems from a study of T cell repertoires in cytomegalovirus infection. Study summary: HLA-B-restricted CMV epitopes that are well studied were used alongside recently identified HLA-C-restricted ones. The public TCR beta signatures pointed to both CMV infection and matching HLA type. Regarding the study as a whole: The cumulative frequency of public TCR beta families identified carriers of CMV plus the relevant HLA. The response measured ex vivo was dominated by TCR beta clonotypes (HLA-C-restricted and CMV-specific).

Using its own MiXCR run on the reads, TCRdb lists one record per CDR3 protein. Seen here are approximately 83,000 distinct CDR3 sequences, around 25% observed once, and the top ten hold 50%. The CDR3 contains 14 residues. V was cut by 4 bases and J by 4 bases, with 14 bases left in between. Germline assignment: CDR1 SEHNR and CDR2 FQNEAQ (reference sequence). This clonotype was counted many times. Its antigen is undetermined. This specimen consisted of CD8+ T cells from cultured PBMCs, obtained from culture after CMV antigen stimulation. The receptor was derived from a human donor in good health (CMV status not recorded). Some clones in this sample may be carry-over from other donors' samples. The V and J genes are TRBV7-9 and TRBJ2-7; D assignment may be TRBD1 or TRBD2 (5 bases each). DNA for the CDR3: TGTGCCAGCAGCTCCCATCTGGGGGTTTACGAGCAGTACTTC. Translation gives CASSSHLGVYEQYF.